This T cell receptor beta chain comes out of a study of long-term antiretroviral therapy in people with HIV. Version v3.0 of the immunoSEQ assay was performed at survey level. Measured with immunoSEQ multiplex PCR; TCRdb has only the in-frame clones, and not every one. The sample holds roughly 17,000 clones, about 95% seen once. The input for sequencing was unsorted PBMCs, taken around 10 years after starting antiretroviral therapy. This receptor was taken from a man aged 25-45 years with HIV.

The CDR3 bases are TGTGCCAGTAGTATAACTGGGGCCCTCTCGGGAGAGACCCAGTACTTC. This encodes CASSITGALSGETQYF. J is TRBJ2-5 and V is TRBV19, with D possibly TRBD1 on 5 matching bases. V was cut by 2 bases and J by 4 bases, with 17 bases left in between. Germline V lookup: CDR1 LNHDA, CDR2 SQIVND (reference sequence). CDR3 length equals 16 residues. Supplemented by reference TRBV19 and TRBJ2-5, the full variable domain reads DGGITQSPKYLFRKEGQNVTLSCEQNLNHDAMYWYRQDPGQGLRLIYYSQIVNDFQKGDIAEGYSVSREKKESFPLTVTSAQKNPTAFYLCASSITGALSGETQYFGPGTRLLVL.